What follows are 20 T cell receptor beta chains derived from one specimen sequenced in a study of blood T cell repertoires in COVID-19. TCRdb's table, derived via immunoSEQ multiplex PCR, lists solely in-frame clones and lacks some. Found here are under 250,000 clones, about 88% of them singletons; the top ten hold under 3.5%. Sequenced material: peripheral blood. All receptors derive from a man aged 45 to 65 who had recovered from COVID-19.

V usage is TRBV4-1 and J usage is TRBJ2-1; possibly TRBD1 for D (6 bases). V lost 1 base, J lost 8 bases, and 15 bases lay in between. The CDR3 runs to 15 residues. The germline gives CDR1 MGHRA, CDR2 YSYEKL. The CDR3, as DNA: TGCGCCAGCAGCCAAGGGACAGTAGATACGGATGAGCAGTTCTTC. It translates to CASSQGTVDTDEQFF.

The chain employs TRBV2 and TRBJ1-5, with a weak D call TRBD1 (5 bases). CDR3 length equals 14 residues. Looked up from germline, CDR1 is SNHLY and CDR2 is FYNNEI. Between the trimmed V and J ends, which lost 2 bases and 2 bases, there was a span of 7 bases. The CDR3 reads CASSERGGNQPQHF. The CDR3 DNA is TGTGCCAGCAGTGAACGGGGGGGCAATCAGCCCCAGCATTTT. Drawing the rest from reference TRBV2 and TRBJ1-5, the complete variable domain is EPEVTQTPSHQVTQMGQEVILRCVPISNHLYFYWYRQILGQKVEFLVSFYNNEISEKSEIFDDQFSVERPDGSNFTLKIRSTKLEDSAMYFCASSERGGNQPQHFGDGTRLSIL.

The V gene is TRBV2, the J gene TRBJ1-6, with D possibly being TRBD1 (5 bases). Trimming removed 6 bases from V and 10 bases from J, with 13 bases in between. The germline gives CDR1 SNHLY, CDR2 FYNNEI. The CDR3 runs 13 residues. The CDR3 sequence: CASRWQGRSPLHF. The DNA for the CDR3 is TGTGCCAGCAGGTGGCAGGGTCGGTCACCCCTCCACTTT. The full variable domain, in which reference TRBV2 and TRBJ1-6 provide the parts outside the CDR3, is EPEVTQTPSHQVTQMGQEVILRCVPISNHLYFYWYRQILGQKVEFLVSFYNNEISEKSEIFDDQFSVERPDGSNFTLKIRSTKLEDSAMYFCASRWQGRSPLHFGNGTRLTVT.

Concerning this clone itself: Because the CDR3's place on the DNA is in doubt, the DNA is left out and the CDR3 is given as listed by TCRdb. The rearrangement joins TRBV6-5 to TRBJ2-1; the D segment call TRBD2 is taken from the table without a DNA check. CDR1 and CDR2 (germline): MNHEY, SVGAGI. The CDR3 adds up to 15 amino acids, both ends counted. The CDR3 spells CASILGASGYNEQFF.

This chain uses TRBV6-2 or TRBV6-3 with TRBJ2-5; a possible D gene is TRBD2 (5 bases). The CDR3 has 14 amino acids. Trimming removed 2 bases at V and 5 bases at J, with 12 bases between. Germline CDR1 reads MNHEY; CDR2 reads SVGEGT. The CDR3 nucleotides read TGTGCCAGCAGTTACCCGGACTCGAGGGAGACCCAGTACTTC. Its translation is CASSYPDSRETQYF.

The chain has TRBV4-1 and TRBJ2-7; 8 bases are a match to TRBD2. V lost 0 bases to trimming and J lost 5 bases; unmatched junction nucleotides: 12. The length of the CDR3 is 17 residues. Germline CDR1 reads MGHRA; CDR2 reads YSYEKL. CDR3 residues: CASSQDQRAGVFHEQYF. The CDR3 nucleotides are TGCGCCAGCAGCCAAGATCAGAGAGCGGGAGTCTTCCACGAGCAGTACTTC.

This rearrangement joins TRBV4-2 to TRBJ2-7, with TRBD2 matching 11 bases. The CDR3 sequence is 14 residues long. Germline V CDR1 and CDR2: LGHNA, YNFKEQ. Unmatched junction bases numbered 3, after V lost 4 bases and J lost 4 bases. Written as DNA, the CDR3 is TGTGCCAGCAGCCCTTTAGCGGGAGGGTACGAGCAGTACTTC. Residues: CASSPLAGGYEQYF.

This clone appeared a few times. V and J are TRBV7-2 and TRBJ1-1, with TRBD1 identical over 8 bases. Trimming cost V 5 bases and J 9 bases; bases outside gene matches: 8. Germline lookup yields CDR1 SGHTA and CDR2 FQGNSA. There are 13 residues in the CDR3. CDR3 protein: CASSTRWTGKAFF. CDR3 coding DNA: TGTGCCAGCAGCACCCGTTGGACAGGGAAAGCTTTCTTT.

The chain carries TRBV28 and TRBJ2-7; 8 nucleotides align to TRBD2. The CDR3 spans 15 residues. Per the germline V gene, CDR1 is MDHEN and CDR2 is SYDVKM. J was trimmed by 6 bases and V by 5 bases; bases with no gene match: 12. CDR3 nucleotide sequence: TGTGCCAGCAGTCTCCATCTAAGCGGGAGTCGCGAGCAGTACTTC. Protein sequence: CASSLHLSGSREQYF.

The rearrangement uses TRBV6-6 and TRBJ1-5; D gene unclear. Trimming removed 0 bases from V and 2 bases from J, with 5 bases in between. CDR1 is MNHNY and CDR2 is SVGAGI in the germline V gene (reference sequence). The CDR3 has 14 amino acids. DNA of the CDR3: TGTGCCAGCAGTTACTCGTTCGGCAATCAGCCCCAGCATTTT. This codes for CASSYSFGNQPQHF.

The V call is TRBV20-1, the J call TRBJ2-7; no reliable D call. Germline CDR1 DFQATT, CDR2 SNEGSKA (reference sequence). This CDR3 region has 11 residues. Trimming stripped 3 bases from V and 6 bases from J, with 9 bases between. The CDR3 sequence: CSASEEVEQYF. In nucleotides, the CDR3 is TGCAGTGCTAGCGAAGAGGTCGAGCAGTACTTC.

The gene calls are TRBV15 and TRBJ1-4; D unclear. The V gene lost 2 bases and the J gene lost 1 base, with 5 bases spanning the gap. This CDR3 comprises 14 residues. Germline V gene sequence: CDR1 LNHNV, CDR2 YYDKDF (reference sequence). The CDR3 sequence is CATSRRVTNEKLFF. DNA of the CDR3: TGTGCCACCAGCAGACGAGTAACTAATGAAAAACTGTTTTTT.

This rearrangement joins TRBV18 to TRBJ1-5; perhaps TRBD1 as D (6 bases). Germline V gene sequence: CDR1 KGHSH, CDR2 LQKENI. V gave up 2 bases and J gave up 3 bases, with 14 bases separating them. The CDR3 runs to 16 residues. The CDR3, as DNA: TGTGCCAGCTCACCAACGGGAGGACAGACCAATCAGCCCCAGCATTTT. This gives the protein CASSPTGGQTNQPQHF.

V is TRBV5-1 and J is TRBJ2-2, with a possible D match to TRBD2 (6 bases). Trimming stripped 3 bases from V and 4 bases from J, with 13 bases between. The CDR3 is made up of 15 amino acids. The germline CDR1 and CDR2 sequences are SGHRS and YFSETQ. DNA of the CDR3: TGCGCCAGCAGCTCCTGGGCGGGGTCCACCGGGGAGCTGTTTTTT. Translated: CASSSWAGSTGELFF. The full variable domain, rest sourced from reference TRBV5-1 and TRBJ2-2, is KAGVTQTPRYLIKTRGQQVTLSCSPISGHRSVSWYQQTPGQGLQFLFEYFSETQRNKGNFPGRFSGRQFSNSRSEMNVSTLELGDSALYLCASSSWAGSTGELFFGEGSRLTVL.

J is TRBJ1-3 and V is TRBV5-4; 9 nucleotides align to TRBD1. The CDR3 runs 16 residues. Trimming at V came to 4 bases and at J to 1 base, leaving 6 bases not matched to a gene. CDR1 is SGHNT, CDR2 YYREEE, per germline (reference sequence). The CDR3 bases are TGTGCCAGCAGCCTACAGGGGGCTGTGTCTGGAAACACCATATATTTT. This gives the protein CASSLQGAVSGNTIYF.

The CDR3, as DNA: TGTGCCAGCAGCCAATTAACAAGCAATCAGCCCCAGCATTTT. Translation gives CASSQLTSNQPQHF. The rearrangement uses TRBV16 and TRBJ1-5; no reliable D call. The CDR3 runs to 14 residues. V gave up 1 base and J gave up 1 base, with 5 bases separating them. Germline V CDR1 and CDR2: KGHSY, FQNENV. The whole variable domain, remainder taken from reference TRBV16 and TRBJ1-5, is GEEVAQTPKHLVRGEGQKAKLYCAPIKGHSYVFWYQQVLKNEFKFLISFQNENVFDETGMPKERFSAKCLPNSPCSLEIQATKLEDSAVYFCASSQLTSNQPQHFGDGTRLSIL.

The chain combines TRBV24-1 with TRBJ2-3, with D possibly being TRBD2 (6 bases). Trimming stripped 3 bases from V and 3 bases from J, with 12 bases between. Per the germline V gene, CDR1 is KGHDR and CDR2 is SFDVKD. This CDR3 is 15 amino acids long. CDR3 DNA: TGTGCCACCAGTGATGGGCGGGAAAGGACAGATACGCAGTATTTT. Translation gives CATSDGRERTDTQYF.

The chain has TRBV5-4 and TRBJ2-5; TRBD1 aligns across 8 bases. J gave up 5 bases and V 2 bases, and 8 bases lay outside the gene matches. The germline V gene has CDR1 SGHNT and CDR2 YYREEE (reference sequence). The CDR3 runs 15 residues. CDR3 sequence reads: CASSLVGTGWETQYF. In DNA, the CDR3 is TGTGCCAGCAGCTTAGTAGGGACAGGCTGGGAGACCCAGTACTTC.

The V and J genes are TRBV2 and TRBJ1-1, with D unresolved. The CDR3 is 14 residues long. V gave up 2 bases and J gave up 5 bases, with 12 bases separating them. Germline assignment: CDR1 SNHLY and CDR2 FYNNEI. This CDR3 reads CASSELRVGTEAFF. CDR3 in DNA: TGTGCCAGCAGTGAATTACGGGTCGGGACTGAAGCTTTCTTT. The whole variable domain, remainder taken from reference TRBV2 and TRBJ1-1, is EPEVTQTPSHQVTQMGQEVILRCVPISNHLYFYWYRQILGQKVEFLVSFYNNEISEKSEIFDDQFSVERPDGSNFTLKIRSTKLEDSAMYFCASSELRVGTEAFFGQGTRLTVV.

The CDR3 reads CASSFNSGRGHEQFF. The DNA of the CDR3 is TGTGCCAGCAGCTTTAACAGCGGGAGAGGCCATGAGCAGTTCTTC. The chain carries TRBV7-2 and TRBJ2-1; 8 positions agree with TRBD2. This CDR3 region has 15 residues. J gave up 8 bases and V 3 bases, and 9 bases lay outside the gene matches. From germline, CDR1 is SGHTA and CDR2 FQGNSA.